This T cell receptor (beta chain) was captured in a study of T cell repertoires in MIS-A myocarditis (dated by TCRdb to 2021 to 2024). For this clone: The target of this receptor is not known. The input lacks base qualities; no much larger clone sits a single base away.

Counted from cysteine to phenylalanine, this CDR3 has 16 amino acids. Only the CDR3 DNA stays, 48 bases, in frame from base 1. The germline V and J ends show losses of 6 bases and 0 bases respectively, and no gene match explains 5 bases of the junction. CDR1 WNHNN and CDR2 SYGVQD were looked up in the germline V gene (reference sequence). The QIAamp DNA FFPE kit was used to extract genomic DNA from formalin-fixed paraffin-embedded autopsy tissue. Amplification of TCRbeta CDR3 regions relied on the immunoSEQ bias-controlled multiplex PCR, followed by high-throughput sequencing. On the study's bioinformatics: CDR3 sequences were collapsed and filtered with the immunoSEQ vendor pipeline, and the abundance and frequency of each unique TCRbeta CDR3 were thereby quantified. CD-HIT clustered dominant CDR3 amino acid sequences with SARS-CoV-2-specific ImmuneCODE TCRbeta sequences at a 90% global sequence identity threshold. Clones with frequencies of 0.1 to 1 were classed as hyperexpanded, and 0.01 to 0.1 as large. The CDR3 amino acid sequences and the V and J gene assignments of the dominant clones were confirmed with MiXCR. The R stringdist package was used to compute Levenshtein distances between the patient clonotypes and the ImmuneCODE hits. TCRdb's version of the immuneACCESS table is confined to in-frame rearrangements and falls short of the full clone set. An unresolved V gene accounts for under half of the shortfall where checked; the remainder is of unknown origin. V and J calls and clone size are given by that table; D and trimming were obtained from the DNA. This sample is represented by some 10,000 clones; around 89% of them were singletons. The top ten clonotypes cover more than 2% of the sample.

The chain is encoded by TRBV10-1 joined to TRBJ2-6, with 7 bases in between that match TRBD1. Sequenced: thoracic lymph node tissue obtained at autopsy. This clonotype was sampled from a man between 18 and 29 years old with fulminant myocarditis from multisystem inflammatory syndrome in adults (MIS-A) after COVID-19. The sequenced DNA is TGCGCCAGCAGGACAGGGTTGAGCTCTGGGGCCAACGTCCTGACTTTC. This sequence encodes CASRTGLSSGANVLTF.